The entry below describes one T cell receptor (beta chain). Its target is unknown. This sample is part of a study of cytotoxic CD8 clonotypes in ibrutinib-treated CLL. The study, taken as a whole, reports: A rise in clonality was seen at ibrutinib response, and a fall back toward baseline was seen at progression. Clonality at baseline surpassed age-matched healthy donors and tracked circulating CD8+ T-cell counts.

From germline, CDR1 is SEHNR and CDR2 FQNEAQ (reference sequence). V was pared by 5 bases and J by 8 bases, with 13 bases between. This CDR3 contains 13 residues. Profiling relied on immunoSEQ multiplex PCR, and the TCRdb table lists in-frame clones only, not all of them. The repertoire includes a few hundred thousand clones, 67% of them detected once, and just under 6.5% sits in the top ten. J is TRBJ2-4 and V is TRBV7-9, with TRBD1 as a possible D gene (6 bases). The source was PBMCs, collected after 36 months of ibrutinib treatment. The sequence was obtained from a human donor with chronic lymphocytic leukemia. This CDR3 is CASSGTYRDIQYF. CDR3 bases: TGTGCCAGCAGCGGGACATACCGGGACATTCAGTACTTC. Based on the CDR3 plus reference TRBV7-9 and TRBJ2-4, the full variable domain is DTGVSQNPRHKITKRGQNVTFRCDPISEHNRLYWYRQTLGQGPEFLTYFQNEAQLEKSRLLSDRFSAERPKGSFSTLEIQRTEQGDSAMYLCASSGTYRDIQYFGAGTRLSVL.